This paragraph covers one TCR beta chain sequence. CDR1 and CDR2 from the germline V gene are SGHNT and YENEEA. CDR3 size: 16 residues. The J segment lost 0 bases and the V segment lost 1 base, leaving 4 bases of the junction unmatched. The sample comes from a study of early T cells in non-severe SARS-CoV-2 infection. Researchers tagged individual cDNA molecules with unique molecular identifiers. MiXCR, applied by TCRdb to the 5' RACE reads, yields one record per CDR3 protein. This table holds roughly 80,000 distinct CDR3 sequences, roughly 16% found once. The chain joins TRBV11-3 to TRBJ2-3; 7 bases agree with TRBD1. Sequenced: whole blood. The TCR sequence derives from an adult who was a healthcare worker with PCR-confirmed SARS-CoV-2 infection or an uninfected control (not recorded which). DNA of the CDR3: TGTGCCAGCAGCTTAGGGACAGGCTCTAGCACAGATACGCAGTATTTT. It encodes CASSLGTGSSTDTQYF.